The 9 T cell receptor beta chains in this list originate from one sample, sequenced in a study of shared clonotypes between healthy human individuals. The assay was immunoSEQ multiplex PCR, and TCRdb's table has in-frame clones only and misses some. The table lists roughly 680,000 clones, roughly 72% of them singletons, with under 2% in the top ten. Sequenced input: memory CD4+ T cells sorted from blood. The subset was: CD45RA-negative fraction. These receptors all stem from a woman under 40 in good health.

The chain uses TRBV6-5 and TRBJ2-6; no firm D call. The germline V and J ends were trimmed by 5 bases and 3 bases, with 8 bases remaining between them. Germline V gene lookup returns CDR1 MNHEY and CDR2 SVGAGI. This CDR3 is built from 14 residues. The DNA of the CDR3 is TGTGCCAGCAGTCCGACCCGTGGGGCCAACGTCCTGACTTTC. Amino acids: CASSPTRGANVLTF.

This clone was counted ten times or more. The rearrangement links TRBV4-1 to TRBJ2-1; 7 bases line up with TRBD2. The germline CDR1 and CDR2 sequences are MGHRA and YSYEKL. The length of the CDR3 is 16 residues. Trimming removed 3 bases from V and 5 bases from J; junction bases left unmatched: 10. The CDR3 DNA reads as TGCGCCAGCAGCCAGTCGCGGAGCGGGATCAACAATGAGCAGTTCTTC. Its translation is CASSQSRSGINNEQFF.

The rearrangement uses TRBV27 and TRBJ2-1; D is unresolved. V was pared by 6 bases and J by 5 bases, with 11 bases between. The CDR3 consists of 13 residues. Germline V gene sequence: CDR1 MNHEY, CDR2 SMNVEV (reference sequence). The CDR3 spells CASSRRQNNEQFF. Here the CDR3 DNA reads TGTGCCAGCAGCAGAAGGCAAAACAATGAGCAGTTCTTC.

The V gene is TRBV2, the J gene TRBJ2-5; 7 bases match TRBD2. From germline, CDR1 is SNHLY and CDR2 FYNNEI. With V trimmed by 6 bases and J by 6 bases, 10 bases remained unmatched. The CDR3 extends over 14 amino acids. For the CDR3, the DNA is TGTGCCAGCAGCGGCGGGCGGGAGACGAAGACCCAGTACTTC. Translated: CASSGGRETKTQYF.

This chain joins TRBV2 and TRBJ2-5; TRBD2 matches 9 bases. The V gene's germline CDR1 is SNHLY and CDR2 FYNNEI. This CDR3 is 17 amino acids long. Trimming took 0 bases from V and 4 from J; bases not matched to a gene: 9. CDR3 sequence reads: CASSEALPAGGRETQYF. The CDR3, as DNA: TGTGCCAGCAGTGAAGCGCTTCCAGCGGGAGGAAGAGAGACCCAGTACTTC.

The rearrangement uses TRBV28 and TRBJ2-3, with 9 bases lining up with TRBD1. Germline assignment: CDR1 MDHEN and CDR2 SYDVKM. The CDR3 has 16 amino acids. V was pared by 7 bases and J by 4 bases, with 12 bases of the junction left unmatched. As DNA, the CDR3 is TGTGCCAGCACCCAGGGAGGGACAGGGCTCGCAGATACGCAGTATTTT. Translation gives CASTQGGTGLADTQYF.

This chain joins TRBV28 and TRBJ1-4, with 9 bases that match TRBD1. The CDR3 length is 14 residues. V shed 6 bases, J shed 10 bases, and the junction held 9 bases outside the gene matches. The germline CDR1 and CDR2 sequences are MDHEN and SYDVKM. CDR3 sequence reads: CASRPRDRVVKLFF. In DNA, the CDR3 is TGTGCCAGCAGACCCCGGGACAGGGTAGTAAAACTGTTTTTT.

The chain couples TRBV6-1 to TRBJ1-2; TRBD1 might be the D (6 bases). CDR3 length equals 16 residues. Germline-derived CDR1 and CDR2 are MNHNS and SASEGT. The V gene lost 2 bases and the J gene lost 4 bases, with 17 bases spanning the gap. In DNA form, the CDR3 reads TGTGCCAGCAGTGAAACCTACTCGGGGGGGGCCTATGGCTACACCTTC. Its translation is CASSETYSGGAYGYTF.

This chain uses TRBV28 with TRBJ1-4, with D possibly TRBD1 on 5 matching bases. The CDR3 contains 14 residues. CDR1 is MDHEN, CDR2 SYDVKM, per germline. The V gene lost 3 bases and the J gene lost 5 bases, with 10 bases spanning the gap. Written as DNA, the CDR3 is TGTGCCAGCAGTTTGTGGGGGTCAAATGAAAAACTGTTTTTT. Protein product: CASSLWGSNEKLFF.